This TCR beta chain was sequenced for a study of identifying expanded T cells in peripheral blood. The study's findings and limits: Two-week clone count variance significantly increased as total template count grew. About 1.2 clones differed between technical replicates, versus about 16 and 19 over time.

After removal of 5 bases from V and 3 bases from J, the junction contained 3 bases not matched to a gene. Germline V gives CDR1 SGHRS, CDR2 YFSETQ. The CDR3 has 14 residues. Turning to this clone: No antigen is known for it.

Repertoires were generated with immunoSEQ multiplex PCR, while TCRdb's copy carries only in-frame clones and drops some. Of around 130,000 clones in the sample, 75% to 90% are singletons; the top ten hold around 8.2%. No infections or other immune events were documented during collection. Material: blood. This clonotype originated in a person aged 18 to 70 in good health. The J gene is TRBJ2-2, the V gene TRBV5-1, with 8 bases aligning to TRBD1. Here the CDR3 reads CASRRTGYTGELFF. CDR3 bases: TGCGCCAGCAGACGGACAGGGTACACCGGGGAGCTGTTTTTT.